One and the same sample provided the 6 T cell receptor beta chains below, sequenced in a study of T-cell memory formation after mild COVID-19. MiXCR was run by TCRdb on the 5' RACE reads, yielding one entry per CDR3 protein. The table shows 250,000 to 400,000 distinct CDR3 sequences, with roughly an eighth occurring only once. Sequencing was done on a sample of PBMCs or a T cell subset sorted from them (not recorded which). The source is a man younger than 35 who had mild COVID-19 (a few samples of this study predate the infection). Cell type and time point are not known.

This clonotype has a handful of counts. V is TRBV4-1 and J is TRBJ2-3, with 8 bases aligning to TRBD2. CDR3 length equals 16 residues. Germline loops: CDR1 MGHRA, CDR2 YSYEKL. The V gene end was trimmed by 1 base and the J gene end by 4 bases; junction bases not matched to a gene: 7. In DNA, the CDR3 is TGCGCCAGCAGCCAAGGGGTGACGGGGGGGGCAGATACGCAGTATTTT. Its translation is CASSQGVTGGADTQYF.

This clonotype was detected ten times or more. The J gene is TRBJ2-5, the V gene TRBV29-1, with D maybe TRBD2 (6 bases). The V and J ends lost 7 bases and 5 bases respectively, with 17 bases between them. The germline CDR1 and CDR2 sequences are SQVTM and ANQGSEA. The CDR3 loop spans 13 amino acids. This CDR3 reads CSAGLGEIETQYF. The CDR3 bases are TGCAGCGCGGGACTGGGGGAGATCGAGACCCAGTACTTC.

Here the CDR3 reads CAISDQDTGELFF. CDR3 DNA: TGTGCCATCAGTGATCAAGACACCGGGGAGCTGTTTTTT. The chain employs TRBV10-3 and TRBJ2-2; D is uncertain. The V end was cut by 3 bases, the J end by 3 bases, with 5 bases between. The CDR3 is 13 residues long. CDR1 and CDR2 from the germline V gene are ENHRY and SYGVKD.

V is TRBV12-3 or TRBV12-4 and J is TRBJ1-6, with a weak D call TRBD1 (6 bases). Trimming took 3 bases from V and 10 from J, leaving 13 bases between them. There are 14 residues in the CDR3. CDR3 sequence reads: CASSFRTDLSPLHF. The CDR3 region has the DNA TGTGCCAGCAGTTTTCGGACAGATCTCTCACCCCTCCACTTT.

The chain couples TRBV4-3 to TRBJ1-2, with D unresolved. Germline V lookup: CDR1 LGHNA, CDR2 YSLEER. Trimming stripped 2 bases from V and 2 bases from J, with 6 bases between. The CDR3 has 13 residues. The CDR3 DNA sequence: TGCGCCAGCAGCCAAAACAGCAACTATGGCTACACCTTC. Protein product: CASSQNSNYGYTF.

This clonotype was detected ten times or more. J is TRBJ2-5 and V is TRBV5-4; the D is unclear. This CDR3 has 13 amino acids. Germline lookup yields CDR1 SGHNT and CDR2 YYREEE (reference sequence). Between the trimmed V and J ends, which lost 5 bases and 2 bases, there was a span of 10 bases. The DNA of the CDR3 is TGTGCCAGCAGGTCGTGGTCACAAGAGACCCAGTACTTC. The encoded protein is CASRSWSQETQYF. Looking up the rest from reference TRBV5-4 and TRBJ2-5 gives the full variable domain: ETGVTQSPTHLIKTRGQQVTLRCSSQSGHNTVSWYQQALGQGPQFIFQYYREEENGRGNFPPRFSGLQFPNYSSELNVNALELDDSALYLCASRSWSQETQYFGPGTRLLVL.